This T cell receptor (beta chain) was identified in a study of neurological immune-mediated disorders. General study results and limits: The expanded clones of different subjects shared no CDR3 amino acid sequences (suggesting private repertoires in all groups).

In germline, CDR1 is DFQATT, CDR2 SNEGSKA (reference sequence). This CDR3 is built from 15 residues. After removal of 3 bases from V and 5 bases from J, the junction contained 7 bases not matched to a gene. Time point reported: longitudinal time-point 3. PBMCs stored at -80 C, 2 million in total, were the source of the unsorted libraries. In its sample, this clonotype is medium-sized. Its matching antigen is unknown. The cDNA was synthesized by 5'RACE incorporating 10-nucleotide random UMIs. TCRdb re-analysed the 5' RACE reads in MiXCR, keeping a single row per CDR3 protein. Of roughly 100,000 distinct CDR3 sequences listed, about a tenth are singletons.

The sequence came from a female donor with HTLV-1-associated myelopathy (HAM/TSP). The sample was PBMCs. The chain joins TRBV20-1 to TRBJ2-2; 9 bases match TRBD2. The CDR3 nucleotides are TGCAGTGCTAGCACGCGGGGGGGACGAACCGGGGAGCTGTTTTTT. Residues: CSASTRGGRTGELFF.